These T cell receptor beta chains were read from a single sample in a study of blood T cell repertoires in COVID-19. The repertoire was sequenced with immunoSEQ multiplex PCR; TCRdb's copy has only in-frame clones and lacks some. Of tens of thousands of clones in the sample, about 85% are singletons; the top ten hold about 9.4%. Input material: peripheral blood. Receptors were obtained from a human donor in a cohort sampled during active COVID-19. CDR3s include the opening cysteine and the closing phenylalanine or tryptophan. A D gene is named only where the DNA matches it firmly. Clone sizes are given selectively: once, few, many, or a class where the clone is expanded.

>TRBJ2-2|TRBD2|TRBV5-1|NA
TGCGCCAGCAGCTGGACCCTTTTAGCGGCGGGGGGTACCGGGGAGCTGTTTTTT
CASSWTLLAAGGTGELFF
>TRBJ2-1|TRBD2|TRBV6-8|NA
TGTGCCAGCAGTCCCCTAGCGGGGTTATACAATGAGCAGTTCTTC
CASSPLAGLYNEQFF
>TRBJ2-2|NA|TRBV10-1|few
TGCGCCAGCAGTGTACAAAACACCGGGGAGCTGTTTTTT
CASSVQNTGELFF
>TRBJ1-4|NA|TRBV1|NA
TGCACCAGCAGCCAAGAATCGAGGCTACCTTGCCTCCGCCTGTTTTTT
CTSSQESRLPCLRLFF
>TRBJ2-1|TRBD2|TRBV3-1/TRBV3-2|NA
TGTGCCAGCAGCTACAGGACTAGCGGGGGGCCCAATGAGCAGTTCTTC
CASSYRTSGGPNEQFF
>TRBJ2-7|NA|TRBV5-1|NA
TGCGCCAGCAGCTTAAAAGAGGGCCACGAGCAGTACTTC
CASSLKEGHEQYF
>TRBJ2-7|NA|TRBV5-4|once
TGTGCCAGCAGCTGGGCCGGCGAGCAGTACTTC
CASSWAGEQYF
>TRBJ1-1|NA|TRBV5-6|NA
TGTGCCAGCAGCTTACGGGGTACTGAAGCTTTCTTT
CASSLRGTEAFF
>TRBJ2-7|TRBD2|TRBV6-5|few
TGTGCCAGCGTTCCTAGCGGATACTACGAGCAGTACTTC
CASVPSGYYEQYF
>TRBJ1-5|TRBD1|TRBV11-2|NA
TGTGCCAGCAGCTTGGATCCGCCGGGACAGGGAAGCAATCAGCCCCAGCATTTT
CASSLDPPGQGSNQPQHF
>TRBJ1-6|TRBD1|TRBV6-6|NA
TGTGCCAGCAGTTACTCAGACAGGGGCGAGGGATCACCCCTCCACTTT
CASSYSDRGEGSPLHF
>TRBJ2-5|TRBD2|TRBV7-3|NA
TGTGCCAGCAGCCCCGGCGGGGGCCAAGAGACCCAGTACTTC
CASSPGGGQETQYF
>TRBJ1-1|NA|TRBV11-2|NA
TGTGCCAGCAGCTTAAGTGCCTGGGGGCTCGTTGAAGCTTTCTTT
CASSLSAWGLVEAFF
>TRBJ2-5|NA|TRBV2|NA
TGTGCCAGCAGGAGGGGACTTCCGCAGACCCAGTACTTC
CASRRGLPQTQYF
>TRBJ1-3|NA|TRBV19|NA
TGTGCCAGTACCGAACACCTCTCTGGAAACACCATATATTTT
CASTEHLSGNTIYF
>TRBJ1-1|NA|TRBV15|NA
TGTGCCACCAGCAGAGACAGGATTTTTCCTGAAGCTTTCTTT
CATSRDRIFPEAFF
>TRBJ1-2|NA|TRBV20-1|NA
TGCAGTGCTAGTCCCAGTACAAACTATGGCTACACCTTC
CSASPSTNYGYTF
>TRBJ1-6|NA|TRBV25-1|NA
TGTGCCAGCAGAGGCCAGGGGAATTCACCCCTCCACTTT
CASRGQGNSPLHF
>TRBJ2-5|NA|TRBV4-1|NA
TGCGCCAGCAGCCAAGGCCAGGCCCCCAAAGAGACCCAGTACTTC
CASSQGQAPKETQYF
>TRBJ1-2|TRBD1|TRBV19|NA
TGTGCCAGTGAATACGGGACAGGGCTTTTCGGCTACACCTTC
CASEYGTGLFGYTF
>TRBJ1-1|TRBD1|TRBV4-1|NA
TGCGCCAGCAGCCAAGAAGCGGGACAGGGGATTTACACTGAAGCTTTCTTT
CASSQEAGQGIYTEAFF
>TRBJ1-1|TRBD1|TRBV18|NA
TGTGCCAGCTCATCCTCGGACAGGGGGCCTGAAGCTTTCTTT
CASSSSDRGPEAFF
>TRBJ2-1|NA|TRBV6-1|once
TGTGCCAGCAGTGAAGTTTGGTCAGGGGCGGCCAATGAGCAGTTCTTC
CASSEVWSGAANEQFF
>TRBJ2-3|TRBD2|TRBV19|NA
TGTGCCAGTAGTTCACGAGCGGGGGGGCTCGCAGATACGCAGTATTTT
CASSSRAGGLADTQYF
>TRBJ2-1|TRBD1|TRBV11-3|NA
TGTGCCAGCAGCCTTCCCGGACAGGGCCAGCAGTTCTTC
CASSLPGQGQQFF
>TRBJ1-3|TRBD1|TRBV12-5|NA
TGTGCTAGTGGTTCGGGACAGGGTCCCTATTTT
CASGSGQGPYF
>TRBJ2-2|NA|TRBV7-2|NA
TGTGCCAGCGTGCCGTACACCAACACCGGGGAGCTGTTTTTT
CASVPYTNTGELFF
>TRBJ1-2|TRBD1|TRBV19|NA
TGTGCCAGTAGTACCCGTAGACAGGGCTCTAACTATGGCTACACCTTC
CASSTRRQGSNYGYTF
>TRBJ2-3|NA|TRBV2|NA
TGTGCCAGCCGTTTGGCGGGGGCCACAGGCACAGATACGCAGTATTTT
CASRLAGATGTDTQYF
>TRBJ2-5|NA|TRBV3-1/TRBV3-2|NA
TGTGCCAGCAGCCAAGCCCAGGGTAAAGAGACCCAGTACTTC
CASSQAQGKETQYF
>TRBJ1-2|TRBD1|TRBV19|NA
TGTGCCAGTAGCAAAACCGGGACAGGAGGTAACTATGGCTACACCTTC
CASSKTGTGGNYGYTF
>TRBJ2-1|NA|TRBV6-1|NA
TGTGCCAGCAGTGAAAACCAGGGGGGCAATGAGCAGTTCTTC
CASSENQGGNEQFF
>TRBJ2-2|TRBD1|TRBV7-9|NA
TGTGCCAGCAGCTTTCCGGGACAGATAAACACCGGGGAGCTGTTTTTT
CASSFPGQINTGELFF
>TRBJ1-6|TRBD1|TRBV19|NA
TGTGCCAGCTCGACAGGGGCGGTAAAGAATTCACCCCTCCACTTT
CASSTGAVKNSPLHF
>TRBJ2-2|NA|TRBV12-3/TRBV12-4|few
TGTGCCAGCAGTCTAACAGGAACCGGGGAGCTGTTTTTT
CASSLTGTGELFF
>TRBJ2-3|NA|TRBV5-1|NA
TGCGCCAGCAGCCCCCAAACTAGCATTCCCACAGATACGCAGTATTTT
CASSPQTSIPTDTQYF
>TRBJ2-7|NA|TRBV10-2|NA
TGCGCCAGCAGTGAAATAGTAGGCGTCTTAAGCGCATTC
CASSEIVGVLSAF
>TRBJ1-1|NA|TRBV4-2|NA
TGTGCCAGCAGCCAAGACACCGGGACAAGGAACACTGAAGCTTTCTTT
CASSQDTGTRNTEAFF
>TRBJ1-3|NA|TRBV9|NA
TGTGCCAGCAGCGCTGGCAGCGGAGACACCATATATTTT
CASSAGSGDTIYF
>TRBJ2-3|NA|TRBV18|NA
TGTGCCAGCTCAGACCGACTAGCAGATACGCAGTATTTT
CASSDRLADTQYF
>TRBJ1-3|NA|TRBV18|NA
TGTGCCAGCTCACATAGAGGAGCCGGAAACACCATATATTTT
CASSHRGAGNTIYF
>TRBJ1-6|NA|TRBV19|once
TGTGCCAGTAGTATTTTGGACAGTAAATCACCCCTCCACTTT
CASSILDSKSPLHF
>TRBJ1-1|NA|TRBV18|NA
TGTGCCAGTGCGACACAACAAAACACTGAAGCTTTCTTT
CASATQQNTEAFF
>TRBJ1-1|TRBD1|TRBV6-6|NA
TGTGCCAGCAGTCCCCGGACAGGGGGCGTCACTGAAGCTTTCTTT
CASSPRTGGVTEAFF
>TRBJ1-4|NA|TRBV25-1|NA
TGTGCCAGCAGCCCCGGGTCCCTGAATGAAAAACTGTTTTTT
CASSPGSLNEKLFF
>TRBJ2-1|NA|TRBV7-9|medium-sized
TGTGCCAGCAGTCCAGCTCGGTTGGCGGGGGCCCCCGGTGAGCAGTTCTTC
CASSPARLAGAPGEQFF
>TRBJ1-1|NA|TRBV12-5|NA
TGTGCTAGTTTAGCGCTCAGGGGCCGAATGAACACTGAAGCTTTCTTT
CASLALRGRMNTEAFF
>TRBJ2-1|TRBD2|TRBV23-1|once
TGCGCCAGCAGTCAACCACTAGCGGCGACAAATGAGCAGTTCTTC
CASSQPLAATNEQFF
>TRBJ2-5|NA|TRBV4-1|medium-sized
TGCGCCAGCAGGATAGCGGCCCGTTTGGGGACCCAGTACTTC
CASRIAARLGTQYF
>TRBJ1-5|NA|TRBV6-1|NA
TGTGCCAGCAGCGAAGGGGCGTATAGCAATCAGCCCCAGCATTTT
CASSEGAYSNQPQHF
>TRBJ1-1|TRBD1|TRBV11-2|NA
TGTGCCAGCAGCCCATCCTCGAGACAGGGTGCAACTGAAGCTTTCTTT
CASSPSSRQGATEAFF
>TRBJ1-1|NA|TRBV2|NA
TGTGCCAGCGCAGAGGAGACCCCCCAGCGGACTGAAGCTTTCTTT
CASAEETPQRTEAFF
>TRBJ2-1|NA|TRBV4-1|NA
TGCGCCAGCAGCCAAGAACGGCGGGTGGGCGATGAGCAGTTCTTC
CASSQERRVGDEQFF
>TRBJ1-2|NA|TRBV5-8|NA
TGTGCCAGCAGCACCTGGGAGGGGTCCGCGACTTATGGCTACACCTTC
CASSTWEGSATYGYTF
>TRBJ1-1|NA|TRBV29-1|few
TGCAGCGTTCAGAGGACTGAAGCTTTCTTT
CSVQRTEAFF
>TRBJ2-7|NA|TRBV10-1|NA
TGCGCCAGCAGCTCCGGTGGTTCCTACGAGCAGTACTTC
CASSSGGSYEQYF
>TRBJ2-5|NA|TRBV19|NA
TGTGCCAGCCGGAGGGAGGTCCAAGAGACCCAGTACTTC
CASRREVQETQYF
>TRBJ2-1|TRBD2|TRBV3-1/TRBV3-2|NA
TGTGCCAGCTCCGGGACTAGCGGGAAAAGCTCCTACAATGAGCAGTTCTTC
CASSGTSGKSSYNEQFF
>TRBJ2-7|TRBD1|TRBV19|NA
TGTGCCAGTAGTAACGGCCAGGGGGCGCCGTACGAGCAGTACTTC
CASSNGQGAPYEQYF